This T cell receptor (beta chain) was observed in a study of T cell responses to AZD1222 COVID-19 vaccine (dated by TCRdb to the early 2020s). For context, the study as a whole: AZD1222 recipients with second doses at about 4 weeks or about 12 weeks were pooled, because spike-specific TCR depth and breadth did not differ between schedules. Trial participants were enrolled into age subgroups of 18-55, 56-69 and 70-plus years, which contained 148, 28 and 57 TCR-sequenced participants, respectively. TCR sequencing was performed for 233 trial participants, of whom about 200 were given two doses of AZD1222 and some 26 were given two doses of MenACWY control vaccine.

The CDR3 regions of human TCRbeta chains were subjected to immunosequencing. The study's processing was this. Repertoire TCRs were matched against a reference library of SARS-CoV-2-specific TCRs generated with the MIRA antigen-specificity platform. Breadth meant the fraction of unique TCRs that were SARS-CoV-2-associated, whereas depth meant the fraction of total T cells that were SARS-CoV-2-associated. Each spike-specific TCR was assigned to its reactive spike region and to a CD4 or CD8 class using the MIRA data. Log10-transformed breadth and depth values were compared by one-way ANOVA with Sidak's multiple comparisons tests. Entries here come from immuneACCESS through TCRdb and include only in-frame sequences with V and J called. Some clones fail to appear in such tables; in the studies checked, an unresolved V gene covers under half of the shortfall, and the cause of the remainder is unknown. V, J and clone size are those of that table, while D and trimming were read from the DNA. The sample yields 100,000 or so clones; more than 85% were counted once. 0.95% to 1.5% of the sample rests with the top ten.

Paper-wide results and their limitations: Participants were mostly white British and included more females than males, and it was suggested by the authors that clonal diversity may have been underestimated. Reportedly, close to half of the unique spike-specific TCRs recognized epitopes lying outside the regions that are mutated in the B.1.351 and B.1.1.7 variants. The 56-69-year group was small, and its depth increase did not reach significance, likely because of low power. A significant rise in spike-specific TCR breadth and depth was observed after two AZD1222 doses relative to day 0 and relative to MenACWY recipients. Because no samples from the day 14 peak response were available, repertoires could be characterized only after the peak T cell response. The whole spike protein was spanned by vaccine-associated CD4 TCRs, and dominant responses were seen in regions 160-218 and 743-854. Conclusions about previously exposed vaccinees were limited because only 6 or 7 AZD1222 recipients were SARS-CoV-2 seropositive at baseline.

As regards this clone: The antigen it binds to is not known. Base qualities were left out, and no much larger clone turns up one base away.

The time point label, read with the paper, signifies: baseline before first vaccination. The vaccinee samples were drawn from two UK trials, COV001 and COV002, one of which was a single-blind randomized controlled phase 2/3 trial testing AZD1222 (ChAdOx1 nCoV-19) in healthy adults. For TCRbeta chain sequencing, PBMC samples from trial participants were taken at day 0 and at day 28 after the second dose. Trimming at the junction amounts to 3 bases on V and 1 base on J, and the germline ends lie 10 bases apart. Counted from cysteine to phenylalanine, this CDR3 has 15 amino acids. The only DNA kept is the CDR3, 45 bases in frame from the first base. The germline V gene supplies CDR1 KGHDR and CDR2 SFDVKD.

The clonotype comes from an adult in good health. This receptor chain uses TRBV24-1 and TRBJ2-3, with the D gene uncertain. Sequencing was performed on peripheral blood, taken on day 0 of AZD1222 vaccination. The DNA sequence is TGTGCCACCAGTGATCGCTCGGGTCGCACAGATACGCAGTATTTT. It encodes CATSDRSGRTDTQYF.